A single sample gave rise to the 29 T cell receptor beta chains below, sequenced in a study of blood T cell repertoires in COVID-19. The data were produced by immunoSEQ multiplex PCR, yet TCRdb's version contains in-frame clones alone and is incomplete. Among about 48,000 clones listed, about nine tenths were seen once. The sample was peripheral blood. The receptors stem from a woman of 80 years or more with COVID-19, enrolled during active disease.

The CDR3: CASSARGPTTEAFF. Here the CDR3 DNA reads TGTGCCAGCAGCGCAAGGGGTCCGACCACTGAAGCTTTCTTT. This chain uses TRBV7-3 with TRBJ1-1, with D possibly matching TRBD1 (5 bases). The CDR3 sequence is 14 residues long. Trimming took 5 bases from V and 4 from J, leaving 14 bases between them. Germline-derived CDR1 and CDR2 are SGHTA and FQGTGA.

This clone was recorded only once. The chain has TRBV5-5 and TRBJ1-1; a weak D match, TRBD1 (5 bases). The V end lost 4 bases, the J end lost 3 bases, and 10 bases lay between the germline ends. In germline, CDR1 is SGHKS, CDR2 YYEKEE (reference sequence). The CDR3 is 13 residues long. The CDR3 loop reads CASSRDSDTEAFF. CDR3 nucleotide sequence: TGTGCCAGCAGCAGAGACAGTGACACTGAAGCTTTCTTT.

The chain has TRBV6-1 and TRBJ1-3; 9 bases agree with TRBD1. CDR1 and CDR2 (germline): MNHNS, SASEGT. The CDR3 has 15 amino acids. V lost 2 bases to trimming and J lost 4 bases; unmatched junction nucleotides: 3. CDR3 coding DNA: TGTGCCAGCAGTGAATCGGACAGGGGAGGAAACACCATATATTTT. Amino acids: CASSESDRGGNTIYF.

This clone was counted only a few times. The V call is TRBV5-4, the J call TRBJ1-2; D perhaps matches TRBD1 (5 bases). The V gene lost 2 bases and the J gene lost 2 bases, with 13 bases spanning the gap. The CDR3 is 15 residues long. Germline CDR1 and CDR2: SGHNT and YYREEE (reference sequence). The CDR3 nucleotides are TGTGCCAGCAGCTTCCTATCTGCAGGGAACTATGGCTACACCTTC. This codes for CASSFLSAGNYGYTF.

This clone was seen many times. The chain employs TRBV27 and TRBJ2-7; 9 nucleotides match TRBD1. With 5 bases clipped from V and 7 bases from J, the junction kept 12 bases outside the gene matches. The CDR3 totals 15 residues. Germline V gene sequence: CDR1 MNHEY, CDR2 SMNVEV (reference sequence). The CDR3 DNA reads TGTGCCAGCAGTATCGACCTGGACAGGGGCCAGGAGCAGTACTTC. Its protein is CASSIDLDRGQEQYF.

The rearrangement uses TRBV18 and TRBJ1-6, with no clear D. The CDR3 consists of 14 residues. V lost 2 bases and J 7 bases, leaving 9 bases between the germline ends. Germline V gene data show CDR1 as KGHSH and CDR2 as LQKENI. CDR3 region: CASSPAAENSPLHF. The CDR3 nucleotides are TGTGCCAGCTCACCAGCGGCAGAGAATTCACCCCTCCACTTT.

The gene calls are TRBV19 and TRBJ2-2; 10 bases line up with TRBD1. J gave up 6 bases and V 6 bases, and 1 base lay outside the gene matches. Per the germline V gene, CDR1 is LNHDA and CDR2 is SQIVND (reference sequence). This CDR3 region has 13 residues. Here the CDR3 reads CASRTGGPGELFF. The CDR3 nucleotides are TGTGCCAGTAGGACAGGGGGCCCCGGGGAGCTGTTTTTT.

The chain couples TRBV14 to TRBJ2-3; TRBD2 matches at 8 bases. From germline, CDR1 is SGHDN and CDR2 FVKESK. After removal of 4 bases from V and 2 bases from J, the junction contained 11 bases not matched to a gene. The CDR3 has 17 residues. As DNA, the CDR3 is TGTGCCAGCAGCCTTTTAAAGCGGGAGACCTTCACAGATACGCAGTATTTT. Protein sequence: CASSLLKRETFTDTQYF.

The chain employs TRBV4-1 and TRBJ2-5; TRBD1 aligns across 8 bases. Germline-derived CDR1 and CDR2 are MGHRA and YSYEKL. Trimming cost V 1 base and J 1 base; bases outside gene matches: 2. CDR3 length equals 15 residues. The CDR3 nucleotides are TGCGCCAGCAGCCAAGGTGGGACAGGCCAAGAGACCCAGTACTTC. Amino acids: CASSQGGTGQETQYF.

J is TRBJ1-2 and V is TRBV20-1, with TRBD1 as a possible D gene (5 bases). This CDR3 spans 10 amino acids. V was cut by 4 bases and J by 10 bases, with 10 bases left in between. Germline-derived CDR1 and CDR2 are DFQATT and SNEGSKA (reference sequence). CDR3: CSANFRDYTF. The DNA of the CDR3 is TGCAGTGCTAATTTCAGGGACTACACCTTC.

This clone was counted between two and nine times. The chain joins TRBV7-6 to TRBJ1-6, with D uncertain. From germline, CDR1 is SGHVS and CDR2 FNYEAQ. The CDR3 is 15 residues long. The V gene lost 5 bases and the J gene lost 8 bases, with 16 bases spanning the gap. The CDR3: CASSRREGTHSPLHF. For the CDR3, the DNA is TGTGCCAGCAGCCGACGAGAGGGAACGCATTCACCCCTCCACTTT.

J is TRBJ2-7 and V is TRBV6-6, with TRBD2 matching 9 bases. The CDR3 contains 15 residues. With V trimmed by 1 base and J by 1 base, 2 bases remained unmatched. Germline V gene sequence: CDR1 MNHNY, CDR2 SVGAGI (reference sequence). This CDR3 is CASSYLLAGSYEQYF. For the CDR3, the DNA is TGTGCCAGCAGTTACTTACTAGCGGGTTCCTACGAGCAGTACTTC.

The gene calls are TRBV18 and TRBJ1-1; TRBD1 is a possible D gene (5 bases). The CDR3 sequence is 15 residues long. CDR1 and CDR2 from the germline V gene are KGHSH and LQKENI. Trimming removed 3 bases from V and 4 bases from J, with 15 bases in between. The chain's CDR3 is CASSPTRGRSTEAFF. As DNA, the CDR3 is TGTGCCAGCTCACCTACAAGGGGAAGGAGCACTGAAGCTTTCTTT.

This chain links TRBV5-1 with TRBJ2-7, with a tentative D call TRBD2 (5 bases). Trimming shortened V by 2 bases and J by 1 base, and 22 bases separated the two germline ends. The CDR3 has 18 amino acids. The V gene's germline CDR1 is SGHRS and CDR2 YFSETQ. The DNA of the CDR3 is TGCGCCAGCAGCTTACCGAGGGTGACCCCACCTTTTTCCTACGAGCAGTACTTC. Encoded protein: CASSLPRVTPPFSYEQYF.

CDR3 bases: TGTGCCAGCAGCCAATCAGGGGGGTCTGGAAACACCATATATTTT. This gives the protein CASSQSGGSGNTIYF. The rearrangement joins TRBV7-9 to TRBJ1-3, with 7 positions matching TRBD1. CDR1 and CDR2 (germline): SEHNR, FQNEAQ (reference sequence). The CDR3 has 15 residues. The V and J ends lost 5 bases and 1 base, in that order; junction bases with no gene match: 5.

This chain connects TRBV19 to TRBJ1-1, with a weak D call TRBD1 (6 bases). The CDR3 extends over 17 amino acids. The V end was cut by 9 bases, the J end by 3 bases, with 26 bases between. The germline gives CDR1 LNHDA, CDR2 SQIVND (reference sequence). CDR3: CASIYSGVSRRDTEAFF. CDR3 bases: TGTGCCAGCATTTATTCAGGGGTGTCCCGTAGGGACACTGAAGCTTTCTTT.

The rearrangement uses TRBV4-1 and TRBJ2-7; D may be TRBD1 (6 bases). Germline V lookup: CDR1 MGHRA, CDR2 YSYEKL. The CDR3 contains 15 residues. V lost 0 bases to trimming and J lost 2 bases, with 11 bases between them. The CDR3 sequence: CASSQDGRGTYEQYF. The CDR3 DNA reads as TGCGCCAGCAGCCAAGATGGCAGGGGAACCTACGAGCAGTACTTC.

The chain combines TRBV19 with TRBJ2-3; 15 bases align to TRBD2. The CDR3 sequence is 17 residues long. Trimming at V came to 9 bases and at J to 6 bases, leaving 13 bases not matched to a gene. CDR1 LNHDA and CDR2 SQIVND come from the germline V gene (reference sequence). The DNA for the CDR3 is TGTGCCAGGACCCCTGGGACTAGCGGGAGGTTGAGGGATACGCAGTATTTT. Protein product: CARTPGTSGRLRDTQYF.

This rearrangement joins TRBV4-1 to TRBJ1-4; possible D gene TRBD1, 5 bases. The germline V gene has CDR1 MGHRA and CDR2 YSYEKL. The CDR3 has 16 amino acids. With 0 bases removed from V and 6 bases from J, the gap between germline ends came to 14 bases. In DNA form, the CDR3 reads TGCGCCAGCAGCCAAGACCCGGGCAGGGCCCATGAAAAACTGTTTTTT. Its protein product is CASSQDPGRAHEKLFF.

V usage is TRBV5-1 and J usage is TRBJ1-4, with a weak D call TRBD1 (5 bases). This CDR3 spans 17 amino acids. Germline V gives CDR1 SGHRS, CDR2 YFSETQ. With 0 bases removed from V and 0 bases from J, the gap between germline ends came to 12 bases. In DNA form, the CDR3 reads TGCGCCAGCAGCTTGGGGGCAGGGCCCCCAACTAATGAAAAACTGTTTTTT. Translating it yields CASSLGAGPPTNEKLFF. Full variable domain (missing parts from reference TRBV5-1 and TRBJ1-4): KAGVTQTPRYLIKTRGQQVTLSCSPISGHRSVSWYQQTPGQGLQFLFEYFSETQRNKGNFPGRFSGRQFSNSRSEMNVSTLELGDSALYLCASSLGAGPPTNEKLFFGSGTQLSVL.

J is TRBJ2-7 and V is TRBV6-5, with unresolved D. Germline V gene lookup returns CDR1 MNHEY and CDR2 SVGAGI. Trimming stripped 1 base from V and 0 bases from J, with 7 bases between. The CDR3 extends over 14 amino acids. The CDR3 reads CASSYWPNSYEQYF. DNA for the CDR3: TGTGCCAGCAGTTACTGGCCCAACTCCTACGAGCAGTACTTC.

CDR3 nucleotide sequence: TGTGCCAGCAGCTCTCCCCCTAGCTATGGCTACACCTTC. Its protein product is CASSSPPSYGYTF. This rearrangement joins TRBV5-5 to TRBJ1-2, with unresolved D. V was clipped by 3 bases and J by 4 bases, with 10 bases between them. The CDR3 runs to 13 residues. CDR1 is SGHKS, CDR2 YYEKEE, per germline (reference sequence).

The chain has TRBV6-1 and TRBJ2-7; the match to TRBD2 covers 7 bases. V gave up 0 bases and J gave up 0 bases; unmatched junction bases: 5. The germline V gene has CDR1 MNHNS and CDR2 SASEGT. The CDR3 loop spans 16 amino acids. DNA of the CDR3: TGTGCCAGCAGTGAAGCATTAACTAGCGCCTCCTACGAGCAGTACTTC. Protein product: CASSEALTSASYEQYF.

CDR3: CASSPGTGDQPQHF. DNA for the CDR3: TGTGCCAGCAGTCCCGGGACAGGGGATCAGCCCCAGCATTTT. This chain joins TRBV7-9 and TRBJ1-5, with TRBD1 identical over 10 bases. Losses at the gene ends were 6 bases for V and 5 bases for J; bases not matched to a gene: 4. The CDR3 totals 14 residues. Germline V gene lookup returns CDR1 SEHNR and CDR2 FQNEAQ (reference sequence).

V gene TRBV7-9 combines with J gene TRBJ1-4; 9 bases agree with TRBD1. V dropped 5 bases and J dropped 8; count of bases not matched to a gene: 6. The CDR3 consists of 14 residues. CDR1 is SEHNR and CDR2 is FQNEAQ in the germline V gene (reference sequence). CDR3 nucleotides: TGTGCCAGCAGCACCGGGACAGGGAGGGAAAAACTGTTTTTT. This translates into CASSTGTGREKLFF.

The chain uses TRBV15 and TRBJ2-2; TRBD1 agrees at 8 bases. The germline V gene encodes CDR1 LNHNV and CDR2 YYDKDF (reference sequence). The CDR3 is 15 amino acids. V lost 1 base, J lost 3 bases, and 1 base stayed unmatched. CDR3 region: CATSRGRGHTGELFF. CDR3 DNA sequence: TGTGCCACCAGCAGAGGCAGGGGGCACACCGGGGAGCTGTTTTTT.

The genes are TRBV19 and TRBJ2-1; D gene unclear. Trimming left V 4 bases short and J 9 bases short, with 10 bases between. The germline gives CDR1 LNHDA, CDR2 SQIVND (reference sequence). The CDR3 runs to 12 residues. CDR3 sequence (DNA): TGTGCCAGTAGTACGAAGCGAGGTGAGCAGTTCTTC. Residues: CASSTKRGEQFF.

The chain couples TRBV30 to TRBJ2-3; 16 nucleotides match TRBD2. Germline V gene sequence: CDR1 GTSNPN, CDR2 SVGIG (reference sequence). V trimming: 2 bases; J trimming: 6 bases; junction bases outside the gene matches: 2. There are 15 residues in the CDR3. CDR3 in amino acids: CAWSPGLAGGDTQYF. The CDR3 coding sequence is TGTGCCTGGAGTCCGGGACTAGCGGGGGGGGATACGCAGTATTTT.

The chain combines TRBV14 with TRBJ2-2; possible D gene TRBD1, 5 bases. The germline V gene has CDR1 SGHDN and CDR2 FVKESK. The germline V and J ends were trimmed by 2 bases and 7 bases, with 11 bases remaining between them. CDR3 size: 14 residues. In DNA form, the CDR3 reads TGTGCCAGCAGCCAATCAGGGTTTGACGGGGAGCTGTTTTTT. Protein sequence: CASSQSGFDGELFF.